This passage covers 14 T cell receptor beta chains from one sample sequenced in a study of radiotherapy plus CTLA-4 blockade in lung cancer. TCRdb keeps only in-frame clones here, not all; method: immunoSEQ multiplex PCR. The sample includes some 64,000 clones, 65% to 85% seen only once; the top ten take approximately 16%. The sequencing here drew on peripheral blood, taken from a patient treated with radiotherapy plus ipilimumab. The source is a human donor with non-small cell lung cancer whose response to radiotherapy plus ipilimumab could not be evaluated. Some clones in this sample may be carry-over from other donors' samples.

V gene TRBV4-1 combines with J gene TRBJ1-4; unclear D gene. The V gene's germline CDR1 is MGHRA and CDR2 YSYEKL. Trimming removed 0 bases at V and 6 bases at J, with 11 bases between. This CDR3 is 15 amino acids long. CDR3 DNA: TGCGCCAGCAGCCAAGACAGGCAGAGACATGAAAAACTGTTTTTT. It codes for CASSQDRQRHEKLFF.

The V and J genes are TRBV11-1 and TRBJ1-5; D ambiguous. V was shortened by 8 bases and J by 9 bases, with 17 bases between the two germline ends. The V gene's germline CDR1 is SGHAT and CDR2 FQDESV (reference sequence). The CDR3 spans 13 residues. CDR3 DNA: TGTGCCAGCGCCCCCGGGAGCGGAGGGCCCCAGCATTTT. This sequence encodes CASAPGSGGPQHF.

V and J are TRBV5-4 and TRBJ1-2, with D perhaps matching TRBD1 (5 bases). This CDR3 has 13 residues. Germline CDR1 SGHNT, CDR2 YYREEE (reference sequence). Trimming cost V 4 bases and J 5 bases, with 12 bases left between them. The CDR3 region has the DNA TGTGCCAGCAGCGGCGGGACTCTTTATGGCTACACCTTC. Amino acid sequence: CASSGGTLYGYTF.

The V gene is TRBV11-2, the J gene TRBJ1-6; TRBD1 might be the D (5 bases). The germline V and J ends were trimmed by 6 bases and 7 bases, with 10 bases remaining between them. The CDR3 runs to 13 residues. Germline V gene sequence: CDR1 SGHAT, CDR2 FQNNGV. The CDR3 sequence is CASSSTGNSPLHF. Here the CDR3 DNA reads TGTGCCAGCAGTTCAACAGGCAATTCACCCCTCCACTTT.

The chain couples TRBV13 to TRBJ2-7; D is unclear. This CDR3 spans 12 amino acids. CDR1 is PRHDT, CDR2 FYEKMQ, per germline (reference sequence). V was cut by 4 bases and J by 6 bases, with 10 bases left in between. This CDR3 reads CASSSSSFEQYF. In DNA, the CDR3 is TGTGCCAGCAGCTCCTCCAGTTTCGAGCAGTACTTC.

V is TRBV5-6 and J is TRBJ2-3, with D perhaps matching TRBD1 (5 bases). Germline V CDR1 and CDR2: SGHDT, YYEEEE. V gave up 4 bases and J gave up 0 bases, with 15 bases separating them. The CDR3 consists of 16 residues. The CDR3 protein is CASSRSVRGSTDTQYF. CDR3 nucleotide sequence: TGTGCCAGCAGCAGATCAGTAAGGGGTAGCACAGATACGCAGTATTTT.

The rearrangement links TRBV7-6 to TRBJ1-4; D might be TRBD1 (5 bases). The germline V gene encodes CDR1 SGHVS and CDR2 FNYEAQ. V lost 5 bases and J lost 7, with 8 bases in between. The CDR3 length is 12 residues. CDR3 coding DNA: TGTGCCAGCAGCGGCGGGGGTGAAAAACTGTTTTTT. It is translated as CASSGGGEKLFF.

This clone was found a few times. Other DNA sequences of this sample code for an identical CDR3. The chain links TRBV2 to TRBJ1-6; D perhaps matches TRBD1 (5 bases). V was pared by 0 bases and J by 0 bases, with 15 bases between. Germline V gene lookup returns CDR1 SNHLY and CDR2 FYNNEI. The CDR3 loop spans 19 amino acids. CDR3 protein: CASSEAGAGPSSYNSPLHF. The CDR3, as DNA: TGTGCCAGCAGTGAAGCAGGGGCAGGGCCGAGCTCCTATAATTCACCCCTCCACTTT.

This rearrangement joins TRBV19 to TRBJ2-2; 8 positions agree with TRBD1. Germline lookup yields CDR1 LNHDA and CDR2 SQIVND (reference sequence). The V segment lost 4 bases and the J segment 6 bases; nucleotides outside the gene matches: 7. The CDR3 length is 15 residues. This chain's CDR3 is CASSTDRALPGELFF. As DNA, the CDR3 is TGTGCCAGTAGTACGGACAGGGCTTTACCCGGGGAGCTGTTTTTT.

This chain joins TRBV18 and TRBJ2-2, with a tentative D call TRBD1 (6 bases). Germline lookup yields CDR1 KGHSH and CDR2 LQKENI. The CDR3 runs 13 residues. V lost 2 bases and J 5 bases, leaving 6 bases between the germline ends. The CDR3 coding sequence is TGTGCCAGCTCACCAGACAGGACCGGGGAGCTGTTTTTT. Amino acid sequence: CASSPDRTGELFF.

This clone was recorded only once. V usage is TRBV11-2 and J usage is TRBJ1-3, with TRBD1 matching 8 bases. From germline, CDR1 is SGHAT and CDR2 FQNNGV. Trimming at V came to 5 bases and at J to 4 bases, leaving 7 bases not matched to a gene. The CDR3 runs 15 residues. The CDR3 region has the DNA TGTGCCAGCAGCATAACAGGGGGGAACGGAAACACCATATATTTT. Protein: CASSITGGNGNTIYF.

This chain uses TRBV7-6 with TRBJ2-3; D possibly corresponds to TRBD2 (6 bases). The CDR3 has 14 residues. V was trimmed by 3 bases and J by 1 base, leaving 8 bases between them. Germline CDR1 reads SGHVS; CDR2 reads FNYEAQ. The CDR3 spells CASSLRGGTDTQYF. In DNA, the CDR3 is TGTGCCAGCAGCTTGCGCGGGGGCACAGATACGCAGTATTTT.

This clone was picked up a small number of times. The chain couples TRBV7-2 to TRBJ1-4, with D perhaps TRBD1 (6 bases). The germline V gene encodes CDR1 SGHTA and CDR2 FQGNSA. This CDR3 has 17 amino acids. Trimming left V 1 base short and J 3 bases short, with 15 bases between. CDR3 nucleotide sequence: TGTGCCAGCAGCTTAGATGGGAGGGGGATGTCTAATGAAAAACTGTTTTTT. Encoded protein: CASSLDGRGMSNEKLFF.

The V and J genes are TRBV25-1 and TRBJ2-5; 7 bases map to TRBD1. The closer fit of TRBJ2-7 to the DNA end suggests the J call may be wrong. The CDR3 runs 15 residues. The germline V gene has CDR1 MGHDK and CDR2 SYGVNS. The CDR3 protein is CASSAANRGVYEQYF. Written as DNA, the CDR3 is TGTGCCAGCAGTGCCGCTAACAGGGGAGTCTACGAGCAGTACTTC.